Listed below are T cell receptor beta chains from one sample, sequenced in a study of identical twins. TCRdb re-analysed the 5' RACE reads in MiXCR, keeping a single row per CDR3 protein. The sample includes hundreds of thousands of distinct CDR3 sequences, 20% to 30% of them seen just once. In addition, the sample was reused for a study of T cells expressing NK-cell markers.

Sequences were obtained from CD4+ T cells sorted from blood. Receptors originate from a woman between 18 and 29 years old in good health. Both conserved end residues are part of each CDR3. D genes are given only for firm matches. Only part of the rows carry a size: once, few, many, or a class if the clone is expanded.

j_call v_call d_call clone_size cdr3_aa cdr3_nt
TRBJ2-3 TRBV6-1 . . CASSPRGLGASTDTQYF TGTGCCAGCAGTCCCCGGGGTTTGGGCGCAAGCACAGATACGCAGTATTTT
TRBJ2-6 TRBV9 . few CASSVVSSGANVLTF TGTGCCAGCAGCGTAGTTAGCTCTGGGGCCAACGTCCTGACTTTC
TRBJ1-6 TRBV7-8 . few CASSLDSLSSPLHF TGTGCCAGCAGCCTAGACTCTCTTTCCTCACCCCTCCACTTT
TRBJ2-7 TRBV5-1 . many CASSLESTSEGYEQYF TGCGCCAGCAGCTTGGAGTCTACTTCAGAGGGCTACGAGCAGTACTTC
TRBJ1-2 TRBV20-1 . few CSASGGLSYGYTF TGCAGTGCTAGCGGGGGGCTCAGCTATGGCTACACCTTC
TRBJ2-3 TRBV12-3/TRBV12-4 TRBD1 . CASSSGQGYSHTQYF TGTGCCAGCAGTTCCGGACAGGGATATTCCCATACGCAGTATTTT
TRBJ2-5 TRBV20-1 TRBD1 . CSARGRDRQETQYF TGCAGTGCTAGAGGCCGGGACAGACAAGAGACCCAGTACTTC
TRBJ2-1 TRBV6-5 . few CASSYVQGTLGYNEQFF TGTGCCAGCAGTTACGTCCAGGGAACGTTGGGCTACAATGAGCAGTTCTTC
TRBJ2-5 TRBV7-2 TRBD2 . CASSLGLGGVGETQYF TGTGCCAGCAGCTTAGGTCTCGGGGGGGTGGGAGAGACCCAGTACTTC
TRBJ1-6 TRBV5-1 TRBD1 . CASRTGDSSPLHF TGCGCCAGCAGGACAGGGGATAGTTCACCCCTCCACTTT
TRBJ2-1 TRBV20-1 . . CSAWAPASDFYNEQFF TGCAGTGCCTGGGCCCCAGCGTCGGACTTCTACAATGAGCAGTTCTTC
TRBJ2-1 TRBV27 . . CASSPPRWRAKQFF TGTGCCAGCTCTCCCCCTAGATGGCGGGCCAAGCAGTTCTTC
TRBJ1-2 TRBV14 . few CASSPSSYGYGYTF TGTGCCAGCAGCCCCTCGTCCTACGGCTATGGCTACACCTTC
TRBJ2-1 TRBV20-1 . few CSASAINGGPHEQFF TGCAGTGCTAGTGCCATTAATGGGGGGCCCCATGAGCAGTTCTTC
TRBJ1-3 TRBV9 . . CASSVGGAFGNTIYF TGTGCCAGCAGCGTCGGGGGGGCCTTTGGAAACACCATATATTTT
TRBJ2-7 TRBV5-1 . many CASRSLGAEELYEQYF TGCGCCAGCCGGTCCCTAGGGGCTGAGGAATTGTACGAGCAGTACTTC
TRBJ1-2 TRBV12-3/TRBV12-4 . few CASSLPVGGYTF TGTGCCAGCAGTTTACCCGTGGGGGGCTACACCTTC